These T cell receptor beta chains were read from a single sample in a study of blood T cell repertoires in COVID-19. Clones were read by immunoSEQ multiplex PCR, and TCRdb kept only the in-frame ones, dropping some. This table has roughly 66,000 clones, approximately 83% appearing once. Specimen: peripheral blood. These receptors all come from a woman in her sixties with acute or convalescent COVID-19. The CDR3 runs from the conserved cysteine through the conserved F or W. The D gene is left open where the match is weak. The size field is filled for only some rows; it gives once, few, many or a size class.

d_gene,v_gene,abundance,j_gene,CDR3nt,CDR3aa
TRBD1,TRBV30,.,TRBJ1-2,TGTGCCTGGAGCGCCGGGACAGGGACCTATGGCTACACCTTC,CAWSAGTGTYGYTF
TRBD2,TRBV11-2,.,TRBJ2-2,TGTGCCAGCAGCTTATATCCAGCGGGGGGCCCCGGGGAGCTGTTTTTT,CASSLYPAGGPGELFF
.,TRBV18,.,TRBJ2-4,TGTGCCAGCTCACCACGAACGAACGCGGAGTCGAACATTCAGTACTTC,CASSPRTNAESNIQYF
TRBD1,TRBV7-9,.,TRBJ2-5,TGTGCCAGCAGCAACCGGGACAGAATCTTAGAGACCCAGTACTTC,CASSNRDRILETQYF
.,TRBV19,once,TRBJ1-1,TGTGCCAGTATGAATTACAGAATGAACACTGAAGCTTTCTTT,CASMNYRMNTEAFF
TRBD1,TRBV5-6,.,TRBJ1-3,TGTGCCAGCAGCGTTACCTGGACAGGCGGAAACACCATATATTTT,CASSVTWTGGNTIYF
TRBD1,TRBV27,.,TRBJ2-2,TGTGCCAGCAGTTCAGGGTCACAGGGGGCGCGGGAGCTGTTTTTT,CASSSGSQGARELFF
TRBD1,TRBV2,.,TRBJ1-6,TGTGCCAGCAGGCAGGAGGACAGGGGGAATTCACCCCTCCACTTT,CASRQEDRGNSPLHF
TRBD1,TRBV3-1/TRBV3-2,once,TRBJ1-2,TGTGCCAGCAGCCAAGAAAGGGGGCTCCGTGGCTACACCTTC,CASSQERGLRGYTF
.,TRBV5-1,.,TRBJ1-2,TGCGCCAGCAGCTTGGGCTCTACGCAAGGCTACACCTTC,CASSLGSTQGYTF
TRBD1,TRBV24-1,.,TRBJ2-2,TGTGCCACCAAATGGACAGGGGGCGGGTTTACCGGGGAGCTGTTTTTT,CATKWTGGGFTGELFF
.,TRBV27,.,TRBJ1-1,TGTGCCAGCAGTTCAACCAGGGGAACTGAAGCTTTCTTT,CASSSTRGTEAFF
.,TRBV6-5,.,TRBJ1-1,TGTGCCAGCCTAGCAGCCCTGAGAGCCACTGAAGCTTTCTTT,CASLAALRATEAFF
TRBD1,TRBV5-1,.,TRBJ1-2,TGCGCCAGCAGCCCGGCCCACAGGGGAGCGGATGGCTACACCTTC,CASSPAHRGADGYTF
.,TRBV3-1/TRBV3-2,.,TRBJ1-2,TGTGCCAGCAGCCAAGAAAGGAGACCTTATGGCTACACCTTC,CASSQERRPYGYTF
.,TRBV7-2,.,TRBJ1-1,TGTGCCAGCAGCCGCAGGAACCCCACTGAAGCTTTCTTT,CASSRRNPTEAFF
.,TRBV5-1,.,TRBJ1-1,TGCGCCAGCAGCTTACAGGGAAGCGGGAACACTGAAGCTTTCTTT,CASSLQGSGNTEAFF
.,TRBV19,.,TRBJ1-3,TGTGCCAGTAGATTCGAGGGGGACTCTGGAAACACCATATATTTT,CASRFEGDSGNTIYF
.,TRBV12-3/TRBV12-4,.,TRBJ1-1,TGTGCCTCTTCTCAGGGCGCTGAAGCTTTCTTT,CASSQGAEAFF
TRBD1,TRBV5-4,once,TRBJ2-1,TGTGCCAGCAGCTTGAGACAGGGCGCCTACAATGAGCAGTTCTTC,CASSLRQGAYNEQFF
TRBD1,TRBV11-2,.,TRBJ1-2,TGTGCCAGCAGCTCGGAGGGGGCGGGTGGCTACACCTTC,CASSSEGAGGYTF
.,TRBV18,.,TRBJ2-4,TGTGCCAGCTCACCACCTCCGGCCAAAAACATTCAGTACTTC,CASSPPPAKNIQYF
TRBD1,TRBV11-1,once,TRBJ1-2,TGTGCCAGCAGCCCGTCATTGACAGGGGAGTATGGCTACACCTTC,CASSPSLTGEYGYTF
.,TRBV15,.,TRBJ1-5,TGTGCCACCAGCAGCGTGCCGGGTCAGCCCCAGCATTTT,CATSSVPGQPQHF
.,TRBV12-3/TRBV12-4,.,TRBJ1-1,TGTGCCAGCCTTTGGGGCGGGAACACTGAAGCTTTCTTT,CASLWGGNTEAFF
.,TRBV7-2,.,TRBJ1-2,TGTGCCAGCAGCTTTGGGACATCCACGGAGGGCTACACCTTC,CASSFGTSTEGYTF
.,TRBV6-4,.,TRBJ2-2,TGTGCCAGCAGTGATCGGCGGGCCTCGGACACCGGGGAGCTGTTTTTT,CASSDRRASDTGELFF
.,TRBV6-6,.,TRBJ1-1,TGTGCCAGCAGTTATCCGGGATCGGGGGGTGGAGCTTTCTTT,CASSYPGSGGGAFF
TRBD1,TRBV2,.,TRBJ2-3,TGTGCCAGCAGTGAAGGGAGAGGGGGCCCAGATACGCAGTATTTT,CASSEGRGGPDTQYF
TRBD1,TRBV5-1,.,TRBJ1-4,TGCGCCAGCAGCCCGGACAGGGGTGATGAAAAACTGTTTTTT,CASSPDRGDEKLFF
.,TRBV2,once,TRBJ1-1,TGTGCCAGCAGTGTTGTCGTGACTCACACTGAAGCTTTCTTT,CASSVVVTHTEAFF
TRBD1,TRBV30,.,TRBJ1-2,TGTGCCTGGAGTCCCGGGACAGGGAATGGCTACACCTTC,CAWSPGTGNGYTF
.,TRBV5-5,.,TRBJ1-6,TGTGCCAGCAGCTTGGGGCAGTATAATTCACCCCTCCACTTT,CASSLGQYNSPLHF
.,TRBV4-1,.,TRBJ1-2,TGCGCCAGCAGCCAAGAATCAGACAGTTCCTATGGCTACACCTTC,CASSQESDSSYGYTF
.,TRBV7-8,.,TRBJ1-2,TGTGCCAGCACGAGGACCGGGACACACTATGGCTACACCTTC,CASTRTGTHYGYTF
TRBD1,TRBV19,.,TRBJ2-1,TGTGCCAGTAGTATAGGTGGGACAGGGAGAAATTACAATGAGCAGTTCTTC,CASSIGGTGRNYNEQFF
.,TRBV19,.,TRBJ1-2,TGTGCCAGTAGTATCTCGGGATCCACCTATGGCTACACCTTC,CASSISGSTYGYTF
.,TRBV5-4,.,TRBJ2-1,TGTGCCAGCAGCCTGCTAGGGGCGTCCTACAATGAGCAGTTCTTC,CASSLLGASYNEQFF
TRBD1,TRBV5-1,.,TRBJ1-4,TGCGCCAGCAGCTTGGCCGGGACAGTTAATGAAAAACTGTTTTTT,CASSLAGTVNEKLFF
TRBD1,TRBV6-5,.,TRBJ2-5,TGTGCCAGCAGCTCTCCACAGGGGGCTCAAGAGACCCAGTACTTC,CASSSPQGAQETQYF
.,TRBV9,.,TRBJ1-1,TGTGCCAGCAGCCCCCAGGGAAGGTGGAACACTGAAGCTTTCTTT,CASSPQGRWNTEAFF
.,TRBV9,.,TRBJ1-2,TGTGCCAGCAGCGTATCAGGGTTTGCTAACTATGGCTACACCTTC,CASSVSGFANYGYTF
.,TRBV5-6,.,TRBJ2-2,TGTGCCAGCAGTTCGGACTTTAACACCGGGGAGCTGTTTTTT,CASSSDFNTGELFF
.,TRBV19,.,TRBJ1-5,TGTGCCAGTAGTATGGGCAGGGCAAATCAGCCCCAGCATTTT,CASSMGRANQPQHF
.,TRBV7-9,.,TRBJ1-5,TGTGCCAGCAGCTTAGCACACGGGTATAGCAATCAGCCCCAGCATTTT,CASSLAHGYSNQPQHF
TRBD1,TRBV25-1,.,TRBJ2-7,TGTGCCAGCAGTCCCACGAACAGGGGAGTCTACGAGCAGTACTTC,CASSPTNRGVYEQYF
.,TRBV9,.,TRBJ1-1,TGTGCCAGCAGCGATCGAGCGGGGAACACTGAAGCTTTCTTT,CASSDRAGNTEAFF
TRBD1,TRBV3-1/TRBV3-2,few,TRBJ1-3,TGTGCCAGCAGCCTAGCGACAGGGGTGGGAAACACCATATATTTT,CASSLATGVGNTIYF
.,TRBV6-5,.,TRBJ1-6,TGTGCCAGCAAGGAGGTAGAAGGATCACCCCTCCACTTT,CASKEVEGSPLHF
.,TRBV7-8,.,TRBJ2-1,TGTGCCAGCAGCCCGCACATAGGGGGATTCTACAATGAGCAGTTCTTC,CASSPHIGGFYNEQFF